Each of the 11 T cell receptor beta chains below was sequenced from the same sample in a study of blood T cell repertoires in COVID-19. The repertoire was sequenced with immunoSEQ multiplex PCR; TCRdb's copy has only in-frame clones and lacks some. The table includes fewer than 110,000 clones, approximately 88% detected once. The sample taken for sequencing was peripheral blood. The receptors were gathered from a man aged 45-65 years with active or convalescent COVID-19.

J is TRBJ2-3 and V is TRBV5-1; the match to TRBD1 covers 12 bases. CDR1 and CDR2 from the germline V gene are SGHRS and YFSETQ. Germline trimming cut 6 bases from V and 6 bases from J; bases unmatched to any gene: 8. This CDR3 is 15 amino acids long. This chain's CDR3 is CASIEGQGASDTQYF. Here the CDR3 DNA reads TGCGCCAGCATCGAGGGACAGGGGGCTTCCGATACGCAGTATTTT.

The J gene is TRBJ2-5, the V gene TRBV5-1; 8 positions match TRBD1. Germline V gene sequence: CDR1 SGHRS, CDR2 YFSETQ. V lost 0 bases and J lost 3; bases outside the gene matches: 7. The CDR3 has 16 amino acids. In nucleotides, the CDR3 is TGCGCCAGCAGCTTGGCTCGGACAGGGTCAGAAGAGACCCAGTACTTC. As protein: CASSLARTGSEETQYF.

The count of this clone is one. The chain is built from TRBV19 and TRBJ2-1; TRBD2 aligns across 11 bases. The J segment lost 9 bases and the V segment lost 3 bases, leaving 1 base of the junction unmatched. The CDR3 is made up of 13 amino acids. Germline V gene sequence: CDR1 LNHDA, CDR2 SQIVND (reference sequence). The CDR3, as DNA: TGTGCCAGTAGTATTAGCGGGAGGGGTGAGCAGTTCTTC. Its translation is CASSISGRGEQFF.

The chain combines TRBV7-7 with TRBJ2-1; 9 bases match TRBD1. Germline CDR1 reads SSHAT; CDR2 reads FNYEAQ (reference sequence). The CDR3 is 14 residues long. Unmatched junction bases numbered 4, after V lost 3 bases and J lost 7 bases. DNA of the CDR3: TGTGCCAGCAGCTTCCGGACAGGGGCTAATGAGCAGTTCTTC. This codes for CASSFRTGANEQFF.

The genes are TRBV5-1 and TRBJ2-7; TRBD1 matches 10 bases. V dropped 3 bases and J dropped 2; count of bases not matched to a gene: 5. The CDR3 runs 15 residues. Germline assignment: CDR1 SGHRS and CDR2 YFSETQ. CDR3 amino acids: CASSSRDRGTYEQYF. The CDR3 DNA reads TGCGCCAGCAGCTCGCGGGACAGGGGCACCTACGAGCAGTACTTC.

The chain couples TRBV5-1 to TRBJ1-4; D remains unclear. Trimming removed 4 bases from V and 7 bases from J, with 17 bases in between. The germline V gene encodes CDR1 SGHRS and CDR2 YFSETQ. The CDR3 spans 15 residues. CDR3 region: CASSELEGAAEKLFF. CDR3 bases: TGCGCCAGCAGCGAACTGGAGGGCGCGGCTGAAAAACTGTTTTTT.

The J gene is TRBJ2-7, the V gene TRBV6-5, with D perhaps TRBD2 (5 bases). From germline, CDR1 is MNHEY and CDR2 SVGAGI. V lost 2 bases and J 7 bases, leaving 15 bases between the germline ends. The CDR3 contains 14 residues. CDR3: CASSYLAPTGEQYF. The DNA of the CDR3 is TGTGCCAGCAGTTACCTAGCACCTACGGGGGAGCAGTACTTC.

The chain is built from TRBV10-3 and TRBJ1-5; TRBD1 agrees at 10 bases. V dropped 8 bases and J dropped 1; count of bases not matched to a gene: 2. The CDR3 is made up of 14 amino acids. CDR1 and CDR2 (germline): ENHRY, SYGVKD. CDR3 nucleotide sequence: TGTGCCATCGGGGACAGGGGAAGCAATCAGCCCCAGCATTTT. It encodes CAIGDRGSNQPQHF.

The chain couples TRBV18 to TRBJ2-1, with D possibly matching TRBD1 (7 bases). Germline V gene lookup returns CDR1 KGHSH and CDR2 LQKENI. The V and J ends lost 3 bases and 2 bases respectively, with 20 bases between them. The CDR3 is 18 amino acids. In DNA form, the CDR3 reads TGTGCCAGCTCACCCCGGGACAAGGACAGGACTACCTACAATGAGCAGTTCTTC. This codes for CASSPRDKDRTTYNEQFF.

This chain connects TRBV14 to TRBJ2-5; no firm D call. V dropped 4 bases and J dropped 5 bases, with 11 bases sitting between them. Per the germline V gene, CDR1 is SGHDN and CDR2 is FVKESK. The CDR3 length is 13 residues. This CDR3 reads CASSRVLGETQYF. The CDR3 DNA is TGTGCCAGCAGCCGGGTACTCGGGGAGACCCAGTACTTC.

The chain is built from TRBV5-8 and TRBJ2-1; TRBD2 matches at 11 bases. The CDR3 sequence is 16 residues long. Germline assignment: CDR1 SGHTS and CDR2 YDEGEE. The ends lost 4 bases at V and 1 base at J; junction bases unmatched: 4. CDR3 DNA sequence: TGTGCCAGCAGCCCCCGACTAGCGGGGTCCTACAATGAGCAGTTCTTC. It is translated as CASSPRLAGSYNEQFF.